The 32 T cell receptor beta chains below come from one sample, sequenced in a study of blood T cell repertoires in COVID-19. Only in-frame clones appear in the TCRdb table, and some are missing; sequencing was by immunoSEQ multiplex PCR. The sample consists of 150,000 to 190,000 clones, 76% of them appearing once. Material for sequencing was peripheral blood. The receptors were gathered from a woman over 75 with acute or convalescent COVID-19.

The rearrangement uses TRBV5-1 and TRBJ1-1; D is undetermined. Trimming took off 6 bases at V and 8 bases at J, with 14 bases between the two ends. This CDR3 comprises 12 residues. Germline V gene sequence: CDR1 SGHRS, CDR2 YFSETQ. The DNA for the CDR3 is TGCGCCAGCAAAGAACCGAGAGGGGAAGCTTTCTTT. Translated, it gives CASKEPRGEAFF.

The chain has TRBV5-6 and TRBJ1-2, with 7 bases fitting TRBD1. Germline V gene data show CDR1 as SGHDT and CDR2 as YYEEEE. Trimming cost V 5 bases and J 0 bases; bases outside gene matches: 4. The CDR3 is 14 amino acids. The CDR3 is CASRTQGTNYGYTF. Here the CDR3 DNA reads TGTGCCAGCAGAACACAGGGGACTAACTATGGCTACACCTTC.

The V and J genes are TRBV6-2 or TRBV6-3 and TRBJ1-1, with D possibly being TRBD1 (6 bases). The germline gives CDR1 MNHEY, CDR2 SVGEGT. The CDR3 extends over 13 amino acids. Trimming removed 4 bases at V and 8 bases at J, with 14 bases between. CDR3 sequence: CASSLLRDIEAFF. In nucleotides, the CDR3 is TGTGCCAGCAGTTTACTTAGGGACATCGAAGCTTTCTTT.

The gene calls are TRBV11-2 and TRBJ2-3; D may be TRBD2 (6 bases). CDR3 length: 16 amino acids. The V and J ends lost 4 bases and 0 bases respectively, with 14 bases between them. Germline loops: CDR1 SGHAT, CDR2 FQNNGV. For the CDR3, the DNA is TGTGCCAGCAGCTATGAGCTAGCGTCTAGCACAGATACGCAGTATTTT. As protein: CASSYELASSTDTQYF.

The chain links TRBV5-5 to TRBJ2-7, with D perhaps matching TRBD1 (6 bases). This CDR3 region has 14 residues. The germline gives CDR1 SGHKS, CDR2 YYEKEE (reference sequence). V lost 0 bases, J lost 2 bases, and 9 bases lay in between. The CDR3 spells CASSLVGQTYEQYF. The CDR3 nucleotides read TGTGCCAGCAGCTTGGTAGGACAGACCTACGAGCAGTACTTC.

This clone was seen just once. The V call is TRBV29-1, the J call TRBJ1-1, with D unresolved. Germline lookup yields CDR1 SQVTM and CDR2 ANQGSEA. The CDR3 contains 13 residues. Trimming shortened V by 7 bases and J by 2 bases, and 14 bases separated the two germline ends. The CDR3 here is CSARMISNTEAFF. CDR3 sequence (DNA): TGCAGCGCCAGGATGATCTCCAACACTGAAGCTTTCTTT.

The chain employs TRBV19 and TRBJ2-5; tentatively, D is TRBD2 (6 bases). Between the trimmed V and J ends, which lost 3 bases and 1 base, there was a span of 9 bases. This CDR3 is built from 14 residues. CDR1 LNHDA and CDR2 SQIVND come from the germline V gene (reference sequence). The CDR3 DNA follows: TGTGCCAGTAGTATCCGCGGGATCCAAGAGACCCAGTACTTC. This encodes CASSIRGIQETQYF.

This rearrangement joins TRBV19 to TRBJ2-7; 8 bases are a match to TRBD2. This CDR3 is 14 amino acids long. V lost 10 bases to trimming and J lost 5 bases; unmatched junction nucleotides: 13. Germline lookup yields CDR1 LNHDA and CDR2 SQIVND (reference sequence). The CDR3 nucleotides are TGTGCCACCGAGGCAGAAAGCGGGAGTGACGAGCAGTACTTC. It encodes CATEAESGSDEQYF.

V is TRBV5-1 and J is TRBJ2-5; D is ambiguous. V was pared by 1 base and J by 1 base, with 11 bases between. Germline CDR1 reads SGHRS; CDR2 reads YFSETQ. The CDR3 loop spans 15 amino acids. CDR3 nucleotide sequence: TGCGCCAGCAGCTTGTTGCTGACTTCCCAAGAGACCCAGTACTTC. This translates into CASSLLLTSQETQYF.

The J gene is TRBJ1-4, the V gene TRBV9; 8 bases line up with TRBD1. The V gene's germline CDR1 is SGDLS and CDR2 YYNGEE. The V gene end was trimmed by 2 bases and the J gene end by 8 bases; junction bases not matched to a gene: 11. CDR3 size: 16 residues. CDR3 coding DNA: TGTGCCAGCAGCGTCGACGCGACAGGGGTGGAGGAAAAACTGTTTTTT. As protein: CASSVDATGVEEKLFF.

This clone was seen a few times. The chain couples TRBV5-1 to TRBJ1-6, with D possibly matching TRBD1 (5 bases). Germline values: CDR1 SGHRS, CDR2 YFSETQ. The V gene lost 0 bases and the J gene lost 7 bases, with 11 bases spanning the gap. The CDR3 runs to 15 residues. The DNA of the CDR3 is TGCGCCAGCAGCTTGGATGTCAGGGAAAATTCACCCCTCCACTTT. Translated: CASSLDVRENSPLHF. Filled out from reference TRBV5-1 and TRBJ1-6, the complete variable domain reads KAGVTQTPRYLIKTRGQQVTLSCSPISGHRSVSWYQQTPGQGLQFLFEYFSETQRNKGNFPGRFSGRQFSNSRSEMNVSTLELGDSALYLCASSLDVRENSPLHFGNGTRLTVT.

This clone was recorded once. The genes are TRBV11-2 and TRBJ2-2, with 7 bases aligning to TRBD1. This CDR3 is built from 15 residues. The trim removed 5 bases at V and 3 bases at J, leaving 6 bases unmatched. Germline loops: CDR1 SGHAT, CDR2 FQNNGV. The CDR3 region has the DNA TGTGCCAGCAGCCCGAGACAGGGACACACCGGGGAGCTGTTTTTT. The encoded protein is CASSPRQGHTGELFF.

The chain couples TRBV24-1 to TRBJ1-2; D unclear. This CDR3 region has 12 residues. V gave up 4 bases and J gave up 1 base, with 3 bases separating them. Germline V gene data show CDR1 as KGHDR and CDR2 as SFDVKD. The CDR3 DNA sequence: TGTGCCACCAGTGACAATAACTATGGCTACACCTTC. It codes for CATSDNNYGYTF.

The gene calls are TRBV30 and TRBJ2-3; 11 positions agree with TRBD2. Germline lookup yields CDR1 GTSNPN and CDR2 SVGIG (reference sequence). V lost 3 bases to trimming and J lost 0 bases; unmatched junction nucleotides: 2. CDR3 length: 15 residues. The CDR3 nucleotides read TGTGCCTGGAGGGGGACTAGCGGAAGCACAGATACGCAGTATTTT. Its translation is CAWRGTSGSTDTQYF.

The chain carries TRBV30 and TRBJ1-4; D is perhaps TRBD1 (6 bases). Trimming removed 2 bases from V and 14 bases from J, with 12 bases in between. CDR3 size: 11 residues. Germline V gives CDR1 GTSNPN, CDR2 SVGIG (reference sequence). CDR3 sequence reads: CAWSHDRRLFF. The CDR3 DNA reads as TGTGCCTGGAGTCATGACAGGCGCCTGTTTTTT.

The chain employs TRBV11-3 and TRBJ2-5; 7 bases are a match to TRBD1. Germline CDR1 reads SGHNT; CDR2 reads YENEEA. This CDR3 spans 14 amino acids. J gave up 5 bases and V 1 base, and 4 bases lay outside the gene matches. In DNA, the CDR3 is TGTGCCAGCAGCTTAGTAGGGGGCTGGGAGACCCAGTACTTC. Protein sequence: CASSLVGGWETQYF. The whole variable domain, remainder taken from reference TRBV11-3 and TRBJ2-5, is EAGVVQSPRYKIIEKKQPVAFWCNPISGHNTLYWYLQNLGQGPELLIRYENEEAVDDSQLPKDRFSAERLKGVDSTLKIQPAELGDSAVYLCASSLVGGWETQYFGPGTRLLVL.

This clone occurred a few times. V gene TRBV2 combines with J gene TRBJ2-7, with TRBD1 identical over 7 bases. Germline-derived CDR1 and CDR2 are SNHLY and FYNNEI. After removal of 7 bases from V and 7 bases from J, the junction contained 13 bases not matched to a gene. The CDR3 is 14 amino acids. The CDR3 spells CASNLGGVRKEQYF. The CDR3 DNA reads TGTGCCAGCAACCTAGGGGGCGTCCGAAAAGAGCAGTACTTC.

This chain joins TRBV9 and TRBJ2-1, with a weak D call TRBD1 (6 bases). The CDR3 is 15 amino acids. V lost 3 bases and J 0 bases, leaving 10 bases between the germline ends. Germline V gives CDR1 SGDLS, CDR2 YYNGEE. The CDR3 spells CASSGADSSYNEQFF. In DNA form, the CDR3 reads TGTGCCAGCAGCGGCGCGGACAGCTCCTACAATGAGCAGTTCTTC.

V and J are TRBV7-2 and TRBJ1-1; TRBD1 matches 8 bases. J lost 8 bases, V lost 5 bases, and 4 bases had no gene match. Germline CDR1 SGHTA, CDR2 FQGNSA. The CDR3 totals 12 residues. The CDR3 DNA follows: TGTGCCAGCAGCCGACAGGGGTGGGAAGCTTTCTTT. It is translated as CASSRQGWEAFF.

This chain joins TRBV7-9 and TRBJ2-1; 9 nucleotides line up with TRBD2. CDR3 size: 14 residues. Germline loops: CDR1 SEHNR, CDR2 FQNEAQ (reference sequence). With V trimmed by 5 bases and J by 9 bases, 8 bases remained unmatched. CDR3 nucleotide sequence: TGTGCCAGCAGCCCCTCTAGCGGGGCGGGTGAGCAGTTCTTC. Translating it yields CASSPSSGAGEQFF.

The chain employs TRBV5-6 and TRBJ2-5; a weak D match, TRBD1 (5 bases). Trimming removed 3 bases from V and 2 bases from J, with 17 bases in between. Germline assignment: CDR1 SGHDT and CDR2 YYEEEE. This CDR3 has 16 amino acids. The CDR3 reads CASSSTGATIQETQYF. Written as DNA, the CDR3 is TGTGCCAGCAGCTCAACTGGGGCGACCATTCAAGAGACCCAGTACTTC.

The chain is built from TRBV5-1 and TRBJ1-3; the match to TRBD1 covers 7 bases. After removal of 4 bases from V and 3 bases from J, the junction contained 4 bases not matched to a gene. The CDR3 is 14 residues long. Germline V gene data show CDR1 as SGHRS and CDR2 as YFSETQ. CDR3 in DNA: TGCGCCAGCAGCGAGGGGGCTTTTGGAAACACCATATATTTT. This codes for CASSEGAFGNTIYF.

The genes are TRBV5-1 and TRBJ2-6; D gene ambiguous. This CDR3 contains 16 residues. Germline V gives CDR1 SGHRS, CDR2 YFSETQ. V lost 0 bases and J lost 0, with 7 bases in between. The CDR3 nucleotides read TGCGCCAGCAGCTTGGCCCTCTCCTCTGGGGCCAACGTCCTGACTTTC. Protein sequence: CASSLALSSGANVLTF.

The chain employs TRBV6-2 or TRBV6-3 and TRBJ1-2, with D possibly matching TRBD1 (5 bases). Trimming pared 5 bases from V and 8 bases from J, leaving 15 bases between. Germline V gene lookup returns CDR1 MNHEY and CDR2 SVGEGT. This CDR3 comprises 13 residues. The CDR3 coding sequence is TGTGCCAGCAGTGAGCGCGGGACCCGAGGCTACACCTTC. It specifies CASSERGTRGYTF.

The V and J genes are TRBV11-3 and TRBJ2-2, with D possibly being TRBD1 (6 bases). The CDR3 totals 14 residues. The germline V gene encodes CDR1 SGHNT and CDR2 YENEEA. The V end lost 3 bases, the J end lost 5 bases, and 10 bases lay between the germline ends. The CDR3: CASSLFGQTGELFF. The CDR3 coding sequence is TGTGCCAGCAGCTTGTTTGGACAGACCGGGGAGCTGTTTTTT.

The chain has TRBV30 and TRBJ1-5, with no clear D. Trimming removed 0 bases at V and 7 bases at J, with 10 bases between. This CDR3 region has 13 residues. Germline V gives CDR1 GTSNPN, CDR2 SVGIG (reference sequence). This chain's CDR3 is CAWSVHGSQPQHF. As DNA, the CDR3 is TGTGCCTGGAGTGTACATGGGAGCCAGCCCCAGCATTTT.

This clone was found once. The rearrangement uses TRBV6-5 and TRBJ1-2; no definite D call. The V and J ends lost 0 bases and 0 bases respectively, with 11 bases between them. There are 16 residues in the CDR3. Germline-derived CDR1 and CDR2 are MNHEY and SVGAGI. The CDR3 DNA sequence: TGTGCCAGCAGTTACTCGAGGGTCAGTCCTAACTATGGCTACACCTTC. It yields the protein CASSYSRVSPNYGYTF.

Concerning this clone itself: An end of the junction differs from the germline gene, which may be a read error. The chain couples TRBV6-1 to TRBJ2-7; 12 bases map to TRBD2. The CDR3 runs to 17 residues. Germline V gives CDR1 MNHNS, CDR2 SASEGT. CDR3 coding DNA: TGTGCCAGCAGGGAAGGGACTAGCGGGCGTGGCCTCTACGAGCAGTACTTC. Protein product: CASREGTSGRGLYEQYF.

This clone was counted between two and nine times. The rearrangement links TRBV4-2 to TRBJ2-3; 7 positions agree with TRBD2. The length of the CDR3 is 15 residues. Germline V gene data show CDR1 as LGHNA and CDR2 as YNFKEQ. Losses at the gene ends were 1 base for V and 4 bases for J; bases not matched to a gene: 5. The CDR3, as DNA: TGTGCCAGCAGCCAAGGGGCGGGGGTTTCAGATACGCAGTATTTT. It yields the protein CASSQGAGVSDTQYF.

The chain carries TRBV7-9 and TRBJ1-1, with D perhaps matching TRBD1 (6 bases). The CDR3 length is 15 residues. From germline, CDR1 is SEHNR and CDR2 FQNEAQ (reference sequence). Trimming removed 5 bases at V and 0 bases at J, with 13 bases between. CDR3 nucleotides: TGTGCCAGCAGCATTGGGGGCAGTATGAACACTGAAGCTTTCTTT. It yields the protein CASSIGGSMNTEAFF.

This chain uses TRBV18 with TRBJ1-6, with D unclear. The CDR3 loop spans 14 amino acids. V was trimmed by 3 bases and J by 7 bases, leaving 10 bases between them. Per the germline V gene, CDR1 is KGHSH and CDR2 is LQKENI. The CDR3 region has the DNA TGTGCCAGCTCACCCCGGGAAACCAATTCACCCCTCCACTTT. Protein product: CASSPRETNSPLHF.

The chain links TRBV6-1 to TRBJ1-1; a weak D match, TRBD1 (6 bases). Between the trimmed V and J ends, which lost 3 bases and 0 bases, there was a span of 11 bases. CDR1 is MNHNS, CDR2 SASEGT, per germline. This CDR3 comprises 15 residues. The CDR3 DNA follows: TGTGCCAGCAGTGACCTGGGGGCGATGAACACTGAAGCTTTCTTT. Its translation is CASSDLGAMNTEAFF.